This is a list of T cell receptor beta chains from one sample in a study of T cells after yellow fever vaccination. TCRdb redid the calling of the 5' RACE reads with MiXCR, one entry per CDR3 protein. The table lists 240,000 or so distinct CDR3 sequences, 6.9% of them singletons. The sample consisted of CD4+ T cells sorted from PBMCs, taken 15 days after the yellow fever booster vaccination. The receptors originated from a man between 25 and 39 years old who received the YFV17D yellow fever vaccine. CDR3s leave out the opening cysteine and the closing phenylalanine or tryptophan. A row's size may be missing; if present it is once, few, many or a size class.

TRBV20-1,-,TRBJ2-5,SAKEGTQY
TRBV20-1,many,TRBJ1-2,SATTGLPGYGYT
TRBV18,few,TRBJ2-5,ASSTLAEGETQY
TRBV3-1,few,TRBJ2-2,ASSQTRGTGELF
TRBV20-1,many,TRBJ2-3,SAIWENTDTQY
TRBV20-1,-,TRBJ1-4,SARGHIITNEKLF
TRBV7-2,few,TRBJ2-7,ASSFRDFNLYEQY
TRBV5-1,-,TRBJ2-1,ASSLVGNSGYNEQF
TRBV5-1,-,TRBJ1-5,ASSLGQGDQPQH
TRBV6-5,-,TRBJ2-1,ASSSDLAPRLNEQF
TRBV29-1,few,TRBJ2-7,SVDAAAGASYEQY
TRBV24-1,-,TRBJ1-2,ATSDPPEPLDGYT
TRBV5-4,few,TRBJ1-6,ASTEQGSSPLH
TRBV3-1,-,TRBJ2-1,ASRNPRTRNGEQF